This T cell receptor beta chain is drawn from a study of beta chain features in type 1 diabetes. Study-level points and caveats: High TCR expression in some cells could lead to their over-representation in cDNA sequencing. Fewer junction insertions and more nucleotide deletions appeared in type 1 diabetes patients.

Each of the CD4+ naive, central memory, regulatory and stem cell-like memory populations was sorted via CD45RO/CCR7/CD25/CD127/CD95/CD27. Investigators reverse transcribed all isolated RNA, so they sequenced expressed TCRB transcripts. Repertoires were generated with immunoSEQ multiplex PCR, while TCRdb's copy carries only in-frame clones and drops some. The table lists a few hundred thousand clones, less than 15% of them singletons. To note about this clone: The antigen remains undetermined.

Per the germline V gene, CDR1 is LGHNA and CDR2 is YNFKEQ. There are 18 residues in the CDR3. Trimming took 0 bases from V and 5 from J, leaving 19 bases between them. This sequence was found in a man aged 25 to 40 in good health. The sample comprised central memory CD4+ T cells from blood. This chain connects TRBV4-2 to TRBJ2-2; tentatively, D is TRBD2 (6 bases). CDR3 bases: TGTGCCAGCAGCCAAGATATTCCAGGGCGGGATGGAACCGGGGAGCTGTTTTTT. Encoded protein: CASSQDIPGRDGTGELFF.